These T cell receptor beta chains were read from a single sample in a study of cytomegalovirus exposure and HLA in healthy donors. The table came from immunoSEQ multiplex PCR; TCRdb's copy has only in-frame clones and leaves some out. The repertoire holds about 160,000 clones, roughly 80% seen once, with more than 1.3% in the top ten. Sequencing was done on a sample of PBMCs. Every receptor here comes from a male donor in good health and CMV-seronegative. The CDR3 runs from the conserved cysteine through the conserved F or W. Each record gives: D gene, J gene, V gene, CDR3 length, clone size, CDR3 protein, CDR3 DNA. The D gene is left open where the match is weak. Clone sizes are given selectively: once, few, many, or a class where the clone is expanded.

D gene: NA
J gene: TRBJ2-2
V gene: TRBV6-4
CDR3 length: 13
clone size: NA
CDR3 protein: CASSETSTGELFF
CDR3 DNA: TGTGCCAGCAGTGAGACTAGCACCGGGGAGCTGTTTTTT

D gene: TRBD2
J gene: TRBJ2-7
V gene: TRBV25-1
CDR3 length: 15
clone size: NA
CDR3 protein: CASSEGGTSGYEQYF
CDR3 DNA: TGTGCCAGCAGTGAAGGGGGGACTAGCGGCTACGAGCAGTACTTC

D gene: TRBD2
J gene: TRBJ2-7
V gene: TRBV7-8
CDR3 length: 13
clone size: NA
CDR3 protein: CASSPRDYYEQYF
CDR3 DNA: TGTGCCAGCAGCCCCCGGGACTACTACGAGCAGTACTTC

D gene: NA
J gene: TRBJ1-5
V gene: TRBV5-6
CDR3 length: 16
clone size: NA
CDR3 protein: CASSLPGTSSNQPQHF
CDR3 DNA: TGTGCCAGCAGCTTGCCCGGGACTTCCAGCAATCAGCCCCAGCATTTT

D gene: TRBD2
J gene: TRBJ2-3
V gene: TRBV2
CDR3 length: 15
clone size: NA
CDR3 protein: CASSVSAGGTDTQYF
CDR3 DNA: TGTGCCAGCAGTGTTTCAGCGGGAGGCACAGATACGCAGTATTTT

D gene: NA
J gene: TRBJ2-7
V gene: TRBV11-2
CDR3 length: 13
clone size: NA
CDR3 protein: CASRRFSKPGQYF
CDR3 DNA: TGTGCCAGCAGGCGGTTTTCAAAACCCGGGCAGTACTTC

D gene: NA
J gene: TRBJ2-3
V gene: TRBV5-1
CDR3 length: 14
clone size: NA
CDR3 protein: CASSLAESGFIQYF
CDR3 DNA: TGCGCCAGCAGCTTGGCCGAATCAGGGTTTATCCAGTATTTT

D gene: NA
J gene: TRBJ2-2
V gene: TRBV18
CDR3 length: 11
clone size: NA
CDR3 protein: CASLGEFELFF
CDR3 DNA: TGTGCCAGCTTGGGCGAATTTGAGCTGTTTTTT

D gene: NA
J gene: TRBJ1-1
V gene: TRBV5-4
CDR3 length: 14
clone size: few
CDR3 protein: CASSLDTENTEAFF
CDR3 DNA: TGTGCCAGCAGCTTGGACACAGAAAACACTGAAGCTTTCTTT

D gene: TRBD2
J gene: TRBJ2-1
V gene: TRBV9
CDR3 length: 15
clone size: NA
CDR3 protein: CASSLAGGPNGEQFF
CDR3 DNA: TGTGCCAGCAGTCTAGCGGGAGGGCCGAACGGTGAGCAGTTCTTC

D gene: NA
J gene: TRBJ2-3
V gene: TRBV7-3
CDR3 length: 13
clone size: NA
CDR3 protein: CASSLKGVDTQYF
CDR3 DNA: TGTGCCAGCAGCTTAAAAGGGGTGGATACGCAGTATTTT

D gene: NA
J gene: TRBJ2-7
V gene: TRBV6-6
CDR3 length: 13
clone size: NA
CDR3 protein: CASSNSQVYEQYF
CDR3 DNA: TGTGCCAGCAGTAACTCACAGGTGTACGAGCAGTACTTC